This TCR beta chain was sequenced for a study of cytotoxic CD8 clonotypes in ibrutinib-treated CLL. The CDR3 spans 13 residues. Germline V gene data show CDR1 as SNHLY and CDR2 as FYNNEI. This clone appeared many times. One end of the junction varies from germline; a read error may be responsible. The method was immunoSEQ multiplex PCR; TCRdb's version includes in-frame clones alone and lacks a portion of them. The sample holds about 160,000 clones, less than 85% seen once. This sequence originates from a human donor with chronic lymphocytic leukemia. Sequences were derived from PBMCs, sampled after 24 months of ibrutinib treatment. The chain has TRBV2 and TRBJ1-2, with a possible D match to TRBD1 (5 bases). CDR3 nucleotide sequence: TGTGCCAGCAGTGCCCGGGACGGCTGGCCCCCCCTCTTC. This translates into CASSARDGWPPLF.